The 21 T cell receptor beta chains below come from one sample, sequenced in a study of cytomegalovirus exposure and HLA in healthy donors. The PCR employed 60 Vbeta primers together with 13 Jbeta primers. TCRdb keeps only in-frame clones here, not all; method: immunoSEQ multiplex PCR. This sample has over 150,000 clones, with 65% to 85% found just once. Sequencing was carried out using PBMCs. The receptors here all came from a boy aged 2-15 years in good health and CMV-seronegative.

This clone was found once. The chain recombines TRBV6-5 with TRBJ2-6; a possible D gene is TRBD2 (6 bases). V was pared by 2 bases and J by 1 base, with 9 bases between. The germline V gene has CDR1 MNHEY and CDR2 SVGAGI. The CDR3 extends over 16 amino acids. The CDR3 DNA follows: TGTGCCAGCAGTTACCGGGGGAGATCTGGGGCCAACGTCCTGACTTTC. This gives the protein CASSYRGRSGANVLTF.

The rearrangement uses TRBV19 and TRBJ1-1; maybe TRBD1 (6 bases). The CDR3 sequence is 14 residues long. V was trimmed by 0 bases and J by 8 bases, leaving 13 bases between them. Germline assignment: CDR1 LNHDA and CDR2 SQIVND (reference sequence). CDR3 in DNA: TGTGCCAGTAGTATAGACAGGGGTAAGGGGGAAGCTTTCTTT. Its translation: CASSIDRGKGEAFF.

This clone was detected once. The V and J genes are TRBV9 and TRBJ2-1, with no clear D. The CDR3 extends over 14 amino acids. Per the germline V gene, CDR1 is SGDLS and CDR2 is YYNGEE. V was trimmed by 0 bases and J by 7 bases, leaving 11 bases between them. The DNA of the CDR3 is TGTGCCAGCAGCGTAGCTTCGGGTGGGAATGAGCAGTTCTTC. It translates to CASSVASGGNEQFF. Full variable domain (outside the CDR3, taken from reference TRBV9 and TRBJ2-1): DSGVTQTPKHLITATGQRVTLRCSPRSGDLSVYWYQQSLDQGLQFLIQYYNGEERAKGNILERFSAQQFPDLHSELNLSSLELGDSALYFCASSVASGGNEQFFGPGTRLTVL.

The chain combines TRBV15 with TRBJ2-6; no clear D gene. CDR1 and CDR2 from the germline V gene are LNHNV and YYDKDF (reference sequence). The CDR3 covers 14 residues. Trimming cost V 5 bases and J 2 bases, with 7 bases left between them. CDR3 coding DNA: TGTGCCACCAGCGCTAGAGCTGGGGCCAACGTCCTGACTTTC. Translating gives CATSARAGANVLTF.

V is TRBV30 and J is TRBJ1-6; the match to TRBD1 covers 9 bases. Germline values: CDR1 GTSNPN, CDR2 SVGIG (reference sequence). V was pared by 5 bases and J by 7 bases, with 9 bases of the junction left unmatched. This CDR3 spans 15 amino acids. The CDR3 sequence: CAWQSPGQGNSPLHF. CDR3 DNA: TGTGCCTGGCAAAGCCCGGGACAGGGAAATTCACCCCTCCACTTT.

This sequence joins TRBV10-2 and TRBJ1-1; D uncertain. The CDR3 is 12 amino acids. Trimming pared 6 bases from V and 0 bases from J, leaving 5 bases between. CDR1 and CDR2 (germline): WSHSY, SAAADI. The DNA of the CDR3 is TGCGCCAGCAGCGGTTTGAACACTGAAGCTTTCTTT. Its translation is CASSGLNTEAFF.

This rearrangement joins TRBV18 to TRBJ1-6; D unresolved. V shed 5 bases and J shed 7 bases, with 6 bases lying between them. CDR1 KGHSH and CDR2 LQKENI come from the germline V gene. CDR3 size: 12 residues. Written as DNA, the CDR3 is TGTGCCAGCTCAGGCTTGAATTCACCCCTCCACTTT. It yields the protein CASSGLNSPLHF. Drawing the rest from reference TRBV18 and TRBJ1-6, the complete variable domain is NAGVMQNPRHLVRRRGQEARLRCSPMKGHSHVYWYRQLPEEGLKFMVYLQKENIIDESGMPKERFSAEFPKEGPSILRIQQVVRGDSAAYFCASSGLNSPLHFGNGTRLTVT.

The chain employs TRBV5-6 and TRBJ2-1; D gene unclear. This CDR3 has 11 amino acids. From germline, CDR1 is SGHDT and CDR2 YYEEEE. V was pared by 2 bases and J by 6 bases, with 3 bases between. CDR3: CASSFSNEQFF. DNA for the CDR3: TGTGCCAGCAGCTTCTCCAATGAGCAGTTCTTC.

This chain joins TRBV25-1 and TRBJ1-1; the D is unclear. Germline CDR1 MGHDK, CDR2 SYGVNS. The length of the CDR3 is 14 residues. Trimming stripped 3 bases from V and 1 base from J, with 9 bases between. This CDR3 is CASSDLGGNTEAFF. Written as DNA, the CDR3 is TGTGCCAGCAGTGATTTAGGAGGGAACACTGAAGCTTTCTTT.

The chain couples TRBV7-8 to TRBJ2-7; the D gene is possibly TRBD1 (6 bases). The CDR3 totals 14 residues. The germline V gene encodes CDR1 SGHVS and CDR2 FQNEAQ. Trimming left V 5 bases short and J 7 bases short, with 18 bases between. The CDR3 sequence is CASSPTHRDGEQYV. CDR3 bases: TGTGCCAGCAGCCCCACTCACAGGGACGGGGAGCAGTACGTC.

The chain links TRBV30 to TRBJ1-4, with unresolved D. V lost 0 bases and J 3 bases, leaving 8 bases between the germline ends. CDR1 is GTSNPN and CDR2 is SVGIG in the germline V gene (reference sequence). The CDR3 runs to 14 residues. CDR3 bases: TGTGCCTGGAGTGTCCGCCAGTCTAATGAAAAACTGTTTTTT. Its protein product is CAWSVRQSNEKLFF.

In the case of this clone: A read error may produce the germline difference seen at one junction end. The chain employs TRBV27 and TRBJ1-4; unclear D gene. This CDR3 is built from 17 residues. Germline CDR1 reads MNHEY; CDR2 reads SMNVEV (reference sequence). CDR3: CANQPSTKCPTNEKLFF. The CDR3 nucleotides read TGTGCCAACCAACCCTCAACGAAATGCCCCACTAACGAAAAACTGTTTTTT.

J is TRBJ1-6 and V is TRBV6-5; 7 bases are a match to TRBD1. V was clipped by 0 bases and J by 8 bases; unmatched bases: 1. Germline V CDR1 and CDR2: MNHEY, SVGAGI. There are 14 residues in the CDR3. The CDR3 protein is CASSYSDRDSPLHF. CDR3 in DNA: TGTGCCAGCAGTTACTCAGACAGGGATTCACCCCTCCACTTT.

J is TRBJ1-4 and V is TRBV7-9; the match to TRBD1 covers 7 bases. This CDR3 comprises 16 residues. The V gene end was trimmed by 5 bases and the J gene end by 7 bases; junction bases not matched to a gene: 13. Germline V lookup: CDR1 SEHNR, CDR2 FQNEAQ (reference sequence). CDR3: CASSTRGGTEGEKLFF. CDR3 nucleotide sequence: TGTGCCAGCAGCACGCGAGGAGGGACAGAAGGTGAAAAACTGTTTTTT.

V usage is TRBV5-1 and J usage is TRBJ2-5; 7 bases align to TRBD2. This CDR3 region has 14 residues. Germline loops: CDR1 SGHRS, CDR2 YFSETQ. V was pared by 4 bases and J by 2 bases, with 5 bases of the junction left unmatched. Here the CDR3 DNA reads TGCGCCAGCAGCCCGGGACTACTTCAAGAGACCCAGTACTTC. This sequence encodes CASSPGLLQETQYF.

The V call is TRBV7-2, the J call TRBJ2-7, with 9 bases lining up with TRBD1. V dropped 5 bases and J dropped 2; count of bases not matched to a gene: 7. Germline V gives CDR1 SGHTA, CDR2 FQGNSA. The CDR3 is made up of 15 amino acids. The DNA for the CDR3 is TGTGCCAGCAGCGCCGGGACAGGGTCTACCTACGAGCAGTACGTC. Protein product: CASSAGTGSTYEQYV.

The CDR3 protein is CAWSVRASGANVLTF. Here the CDR3 DNA reads TGTGCCTGGAGTGTAAGAGCATCTGGGGCCAACGTCCTGACTTTC. The rearrangement links TRBV30 to TRBJ2-6; D is unresolved. The CDR3 runs 15 residues. With 0 bases removed from V and 1 base from J, the gap between germline ends came to 7 bases. CDR1 GTSNPN and CDR2 SVGIG come from the germline V gene (reference sequence).

The CDR3 DNA follows: TGTGCCAGCAGCTTCCAGGGCTACGAGCAGTACGTC. It encodes CASSFQGYEQYV. This rearrangement joins TRBV7-9 to TRBJ2-7; weak D call: TRBD1 (5 bases). Germline values: CDR1 SEHNR, CDR2 FQNEAQ (reference sequence). CDR3 length: 12 amino acids. V lost 3 bases to trimming and J lost 3 bases, with 6 bases between them.

DNA for the CDR3: TGTGCCAGCACCCCCACATTAGACAGGGACTATGGCTACACCTTC. It translates to CASTPTLDRDYGYTF. The chain combines TRBV9 with TRBJ1-2, with 7 positions matching TRBD1. V lost 6 bases and J lost 3; bases outside the gene matches: 11. Per germline, CDR1 SGDLS and CDR2 YYNGEE. This CDR3 contains 15 residues.

This chain links TRBV6-1 with TRBJ2-3, with no clear D. CDR1 is MNHNS, CDR2 SASEGT, per germline. Trimming shortened V by 2 bases and J by 2 bases, and 11 bases separated the two germline ends. The CDR3 covers 15 residues. CDR3 loop: CASSEIGASTDTQYF. The CDR3 DNA reads TGTGCCAGCAGTGAAATAGGAGCGTCCACAGATACGCAGTATTTT.

This clone occurred once. This chain links TRBV18 with TRBJ2-6; D is possibly TRBD2 (6 bases). This CDR3 spans 15 amino acids. V was shortened by 6 bases and J by 4 bases, with 13 bases between the two germline ends. Germline V lookup: CDR1 KGHSH, CDR2 LQKENI. Here the CDR3 reads CASSSGGRGANVLTF. CDR3 sequence (DNA): TGTGCCAGCTCGTCTGGAGGGCGGGGGGCCAACGTCCTGACTTTC.